This is a list of T cell receptor beta chains from one sample in a study of OX40 agonist ivuxolimab in advanced cancers. TCRdb keeps only in-frame clones here, not all; method: immunoSEQ multiplex PCR. The sample consists of about 15,000 clones, approximately 78% of them appearing once. This sample comprised CD4+ or CD8+ T cells sorted from blood, obtained in a trial of the OX40 agonist ivuxolimab. The receptors come from an adult with an advanced solid tumor such as melanoma, head and neck, liver or kidney cancer. CDR3s include the opening cysteine and the closing phenylalanine or tryptophan. A D gene is named only where the DNA matches it firmly.

TRBV7-2	TRBJ2-2	.	CASSSDFGELFF	TGTGCCAGCAGCTCCGACTTTGGGGAGCTGTTTTTT
TRBV19	TRBJ1-5	TRBD1	CASKLGQGVHQPRHF	TGTGCCAGTAAGTTAGGACAGGGAGTTCATCAGCCCCGGCATTTT
TRBV5-4	TRBJ2-7	.	CASSLAPGNLYEQYF	TGTGCCAGCAGCTTGGCCCCAGGGAACCTCTACGAGCAGTACTTC
TRBV11-2	TRBJ2-1	.	CASGQTSPNEQFF	TGTGCCAGCGGTCAGACTAGTCCGAATGAGCAGTTCTTC
TRBV7-2	TRBJ1-5	.	CASSLRGGQPQHF	TGTGCCAGCAGCTTAAGGGGTGGCCAGCCCCAGCATTTT
TRBV5-1	TRBJ2-1	TRBD2	CASSSAGGPGEQFF	TGCGCCAGCAGCTCAGCGGGAGGGCCGGGTGAGCAGTTCTTC
TRBV5-4	TRBJ2-1	.	CASSLGVAESYNEQFF	TGTGCCAGCAGCTTGGGAGTAGCGGAGAGCTACAATGAGCAGTTCTTC
TRBV7-6	TRBJ2-1	.	CASSPDSGSYNEQFF	TGTGCCAGCAGCCCCGACAGCGGCTCCTACAATGAGCAGTTCTTC
TRBV5-4	TRBJ2-5	.	CASSDVQETQYF	TGTGCCAGCAGCGATGTTCAAGAGACCCAGTACTTC
TRBV27	TRBJ2-3	.	CASSLPFGASSDSRTDTQYF	TGTGCCAGCAGTTTGCCTTTCGGGGCGTCTAGCGATAGCCGCACAGATACGCAGTATTTT
TRBV10-3	TRBJ2-5	TRBD2	CAISGTSGSWGQETQYF	TGTGCCATCAGTGGGACTAGCGGGAGTTGGGGCCAAGAGACCCAGTACTTC
TRBV4-2	TRBJ2-3	TRBD1	CASSRQGSDTQYF	TGTGCCAGCAGCCGACAGGGATCAGATACGCAGTATTTT
TRBV5-1	TRBJ2-5	TRBD1	CASSLAPGTGGSSETQYF	TGCGCCAGCAGCTTGGCCCCCGGGACAGGGGGCTCGTCGGAGACCCAGTACTTC
TRBV7-3	TRBJ2-7	.	CASSQNGGVDEQYF	TGTGCCAGCAGTCAAAATGGGGGCGTAGACGAGCAGTACTTC
TRBV27	TRBJ2-1	.	CASRVTGPSYNEQFF	TGTGCCAGCAGAGTGACAGGACCCTCCTACAATGAGCAGTTCTTC